What follows are 28 T cell receptor beta chains derived from one specimen sequenced in a study of T cells after posttransplantation cyclophosphamide. Generated by immunoSEQ multiplex PCR, the TCRdb table keeps only in-frame clones and is missing some. The table lists approximately 31,000 clones, no singletons, with 4% to 5.5% in the top ten. The sample comprised PBMCs. The source is a woman in her twenties or thirties in good health and a related stem cell transplant donor.

The chain recombines TRBV9 with TRBJ2-5, with D tentatively TRBD1 (5 bases). Germline CDR1 SGDLS, CDR2 YYNGEE. V lost 0 bases to trimming and J lost 5 bases, with 11 bases between them. The CDR3 length is 14 residues. The CDR3 sequence: CASSVDVGAETQYF. Written as DNA, the CDR3 is TGTGCCAGCAGCGTAGATGTAGGGGCGGAGACCCAGTACTTC.

This clone occurred many times. The chain couples TRBV13 to TRBJ1-2; D possibly corresponds to TRBD1 (6 bases). The CDR3 is 14 residues long. Trimming pared 3 bases from V and 2 bases from J, leaving 10 bases between. CDR1 is PRHDT and CDR2 is FYEKMQ in the germline V gene (reference sequence). CDR3 region: CASSFGGGNYGYTF. The CDR3 DNA follows: TGTGCCAGCAGCTTCGGGGGGGGCAACTATGGCTACACCTTC.

This clone was found a few times. The rearrangement links TRBV11-2 to TRBJ1-2; 9 bases align to TRBD1. Germline CDR1 and CDR2: SGHAT and FQNNGV. Unmatched junction bases numbered 0, after V lost 1 base and J lost 6 bases. The CDR3 runs to 13 residues. Written as DNA, the CDR3 is TGTGCCAGCAGCTTAGGGACAGGGGATGGCTACACCTTC. Translation: CASSLGTGDGYTF.

Ten or more counts support this clone. V usage is TRBV5-5 and J usage is TRBJ2-1, with D possibly TRBD1 on 5 matching bases. V was pared by 3 bases and J by 4 bases, with 11 bases between. Germline V gives CDR1 SGHKS, CDR2 YYEKEE (reference sequence). This CDR3 has 14 amino acids. CDR3 DNA sequence: TGTGCCAGCAGCTCGGACACAAATTACAATGAGCAGTTCTTC. Its translation is CASSSDTNYNEQFF.

At least ten counts were recorded for this clone. The chain carries TRBV5-1 and TRBJ1-1; 7 bases align to TRBD1. The CDR3 has 16 amino acids. The J segment lost 1 base and the V segment lost 0 bases, leaving 6 bases of the junction unmatched. Germline-derived CDR1 and CDR2 are SGHRS and YFSETQ. CDR3 DNA sequence: TGCGCCAGCAGCTTGGAGGGGGCCCGTGGGAACACTGAAGCTTTCTTT. It translates to CASSLEGARGNTEAFF.

This clone was seen at least ten times. The rearrangement joins TRBV4-3 to TRBJ1-2; TRBD1 aligns across 11 bases. V was pared by 1 base and J by 7 bases, with 8 bases of the junction left unmatched. The CDR3 sequence is 16 residues long. Germline CDR1 is LGHNA and CDR2 is YSLEER. This chain's CDR3 is CASSQAGQGVISGYTF. The CDR3 coding sequence is TGCGCCAGCAGCCAAGCGGGACAGGGGGTCATTAGTGGCTACACCTTC.

This clone appeared many times. V gene TRBV6-2 or TRBV6-3 combines with J gene TRBJ2-3, with TRBD2 matching over 8 bases. This CDR3 spans 16 amino acids. V lost 1 base and J lost 0; bases outside the gene matches: 3. Germline CDR1 MNHEY, CDR2 SVGEGT. The CDR3 sequence is CASSYYAGGSTDTQYF. CDR3 nucleotides: TGTGCCAGCAGTTACTACGCGGGGGGTAGCACAGATACGCAGTATTTT.

This clone was observed many times. The chain recombines TRBV7-2 with TRBJ1-2; 7 nucleotides align to TRBD1. CDR1 and CDR2 (germline): SGHTA, FQGNSA. CDR3 size: 16 residues. The trim removed 5 bases at V and 0 bases at J, leaving 9 bases unmatched. The CDR3, as DNA: TGTGCCAGCAGCCAGGGACAGATTAACTCTAACTATGGCTACACCTTC. Residues: CASSQGQINSNYGYTF.

Judged by abundance, this clone is medium-sized. V usage is TRBV19 and J usage is TRBJ2-1; 8 nucleotides line up with TRBD2. Per the germline V gene, CDR1 is LNHDA and CDR2 is SQIVND (reference sequence). V was clipped by 5 bases and J by 9 bases; unmatched bases: 9. This CDR3 region has 14 residues. The CDR3 region has the DNA TGTGCCAGTAGTCCCCGGGGGGGAGATTTTGAGCAGTTCTTC. It specifies CASSPRGGDFEQFF.

Many counts were recorded for this clone. The DNA of the CDR3 is TGTGCCAGCAGTTATCCGGGGGTGCCCCAGCATTTT. Protein product: CASSYPGVPQHF. The chain joins TRBV27 to TRBJ1-5; weak D call: TRBD1 (5 bases). Trimming shortened V by 4 bases and J by 9 bases, and 10 bases separated the two germline ends. The CDR3 is made up of 12 amino acids. The V gene's germline CDR1 is MNHEY and CDR2 SMNVEV (reference sequence).

The sample holds many counts of this clone. The chain links TRBV2 to TRBJ1-6, with D perhaps TRBD1 (6 bases). CDR3 length: 14 residues. The germline V gene encodes CDR1 SNHLY and CDR2 FYNNEI. V was shortened by 3 bases and J by 9 bases, with 12 bases between the two germline ends. The CDR3 sequence is CASSDSNRASPLHF. The CDR3 nucleotides read TGTGCCAGCAGTGATAGTAACAGGGCTTCACCCCTCCACTTT.

This clone was observed many times. CDR3 DNA: TGTGCCAGCAGCGCCCGCAGGGGGTATAATTCACCCCTCCACTTT. Its translation is CASSARRGYNSPLHF. The V gene is TRBV9, the J gene TRBJ1-6; TRBD1 matches 7 bases. There are 15 residues in the CDR3. CDR1 SGDLS and CDR2 YYNGEE come from the germline V gene. Trimming took 3 bases from V and 4 from J; bases not matched to a gene: 4.

This clone was seen many times. The chain joins TRBV5-5 to TRBJ1-4, with TRBD1 as a possible D gene (6 bases). With 4 bases removed from V and 0 bases from J, the gap between germline ends came to 10 bases. Germline CDR1 and CDR2: SGHKS and YYEKEE (reference sequence). This CDR3 is built from 15 residues. CDR3 amino acids: CASSRTGPTNEKLFF. The CDR3 region has the DNA TGTGCCAGCAGCAGAACAGGGCCAACTAATGAAAAACTGTTTTTT.

This clone has a count of ten or more. The chain couples TRBV11-2 to TRBJ2-7, with a possible D match to TRBD2 (6 bases). Trimming pared 1 base from V and 1 base from J, leaving 11 bases between. Per germline, CDR1 SGHAT and CDR2 FQNNGV. The CDR3 has 15 amino acids. CDR3 residues: CASSLGGGRSYEQYF. In DNA, the CDR3 is TGTGCCAGCAGCTTAGGTGGGGGGAGATCCTACGAGCAGTACTTC.

This chain joins TRBV9 and TRBJ1-1; D ambiguous. V shed 2 bases and J shed 5 bases, with 10 bases lying between them. The CDR3 is 13 residues long. Looked up from germline, CDR1 is SGDLS and CDR2 is YYNGEE. The CDR3 reads CASSVIAGTEAFF. CDR3 DNA sequence: TGTGCCAGCAGCGTTATTGCGGGGACTGAAGCTTTCTTT. The entire variable domain, with the rest obtained from reference TRBV9 and TRBJ1-1, is as follows: DSGVTQTPKHLITATGQRVTLRCSPRSGDLSVYWYQQSLDQGLQFLIQYYNGEERAKGNILERFSAQQFPDLHSELNLSSLELGDSALYFCASSVIAGTEAFFGQGTRLTVV.

This clone was detected a few times. This chain connects TRBV6-2 or TRBV6-3 to TRBJ2-6, with D perhaps TRBD1 (6 bases). V lost 6 bases, J lost 0 bases, and 21 bases lay in between. The CDR3 extends over 19 amino acids. CDR1 MNHEY and CDR2 SVGEGT come from the germline V gene. The CDR3 here is CASSYPPRGTTSGANVLTF. CDR3 in DNA: TGTGCCAGCAGCTACCCCCCCAGGGGCACAACCTCTGGGGCCAACGTCCTGACTTTC.

The sample holds many counts of this clone. This chain links TRBV4-2 with TRBJ1-1, with a possible D match to TRBD1 (6 bases). V was cut by 4 bases and J by 5 bases, with 23 bases left in between. This CDR3 is 17 amino acids long. Germline CDR1 and CDR2: LGHNA and YNFKEQ. The DNA for the CDR3 is TGTGCCAGCAGCCCAGAAAAATTCGCAGGGGAAGGTACTGAAGCTTTCTTT. Encoded protein: CASSPEKFAGEGTEAFF.

At least ten counts were recorded for this clone. This chain connects TRBV12-3 or TRBV12-4 to TRBJ1-5; D is possibly TRBD1 (5 bases). This CDR3 has 15 amino acids. Trimming removed 3 bases at V and 0 bases at J, with 9 bases between. The DNA of the CDR3 is TGTGCCAGCAGTTTTAGAGGGGTTAGCAATCAGCCCCAGCATTTT. It encodes CASSFRGVSNQPQHF.

This clone was found many times. The V gene is TRBV6-1, the J gene TRBJ1-2, with D maybe TRBD1 (5 bases). V was clipped by 3 bases and J by 4 bases, with 12 bases between them. Per germline, CDR1 MNHNS and CDR2 SASEGT. This CDR3 region has 14 residues. CDR3 DNA: TGTGCCAGCAGTGACCCAGGGCTCTTCTATGGCTACACCTTC. It codes for CASSDPGLFYGYTF.

The genes are TRBV11-2 and TRBJ2-7, with 9 bases matching TRBD1. Germline CDR1 is SGHAT and CDR2 is FQNNGV. The length of the CDR3 is 18 residues. V trimming: 2 bases; J trimming: 0 bases; junction bases outside the gene matches: 11. CDR3 DNA sequence: TGTGCCAGCAGCTTACCCGTAAGGGACAGGGTGAGCTCCTACGAGCAGTACTTC. Its protein is CASSLPVRDRVSSYEQYF.

This clone was detected many times. The CDR3 sequence: CASSLAASGSATGELFF. The CDR3 DNA sequence: TGTGCCAGCAGCTTGGCCGCGAGCGGGTCGGCCACCGGGGAGCTGTTTTTT. The V and J genes are TRBV5-4 and TRBJ2-2, with D perhaps matching TRBD2 (6 bases). Trimming took 0 bases from V and 4 from J, leaving 16 bases between them. Germline CDR1 is SGHNT and CDR2 is YYREEE (reference sequence). CDR3 length: 17 residues.

A few counts support this clone. The DNA for the CDR3 is TGTGCCAGCAAAAACCAGGGATTGCAAGAGACCCAGTACTTC. Amino acid sequence: CASKNQGLQETQYF. This chain links TRBV27 with TRBJ2-5; a weak D match, TRBD1 (5 bases). CDR3 size: 14 residues. Germline V lookup: CDR1 MNHEY, CDR2 SMNVEV (reference sequence). Trimming shortened V by 7 bases and J by 2 bases, and 14 bases separated the two germline ends.

This clone has a count of ten or more. The CDR3 sequence is CASARTGGITGELFF. For the CDR3, the DNA is TGTGCCAGTGCCCGGACAGGGGGCATCACCGGGGAGCTGTTTTTT. This rearrangement joins TRBV19 to TRBJ2-2; 11 positions match TRBD1. CDR3 length: 15 amino acids. After removal of 8 bases from V and 4 bases from J, the junction contained 6 bases not matched to a gene. Germline CDR1 and CDR2: LNHDA and SQIVND (reference sequence). Variable domain in full (rest from reference TRBV19 and TRBJ2-2): DGGITQSPKYLFRKEGQNVTLSCEQNLNHDAMYWYRQDPGQGLRLIYYSQIVNDFQKGDIAEGYSVSREKKESFPLTVTSAQKNPTAFYLCASARTGGITGELFFGEGSRLTVL.

This clone was seen repeatedly, ten times or more. The chain has TRBV12-3 or TRBV12-4 and TRBJ1-2, with TRBD1 matching over 7 bases. The CDR3 consists of 15 residues. The junction had 14 bases not matched to a gene; V was cut back by 6 bases and J by 7 bases. CDR3 sequence: CASSRNRGARRGYTF. The CDR3 DNA reads as TGTGCCAGCAGCCGGAACAGGGGCGCCAGGCGTGGCTACACCTTC.

This clone was seen repeatedly, ten times or more. The rearrangement joins TRBV6-2 or TRBV6-3 to TRBJ1-5, with a weak D call TRBD1 (5 bases). This CDR3 comprises 15 residues. The V gene lost 2 bases and the J gene lost 7 bases, with 15 bases spanning the gap. Germline V gene sequence: CDR1 MNHEY, CDR2 SVGEGT. The CDR3, as DNA: TGTGCCAGCAGTTACGGGCCCAACAAGGGGCAGCCCCAGCATTTT. This codes for CASSYGPNKGQPQHF.

This clone has at least ten counts. The rearrangement uses TRBV7-9 and TRBJ1-5; D is ambiguous. Trimming shortened V by 5 bases and J by 6 bases, and 23 bases separated the two germline ends. This CDR3 spans 17 amino acids. Germline values: CDR1 SEHNR, CDR2 FQNEAQ (reference sequence). The CDR3 DNA is TGTGCCAGCAGCCCCCCCTTGCCCGAGTCTTACTGTCAGCCCCAGCATTTT. It translates to CASSPPLPESYCQPQHF.

The chain carries TRBV12-3 or TRBV12-4 and TRBJ1-4; D is possibly TRBD1 (5 bases). The CDR3 has 15 amino acids. V gave up 6 bases and J gave up 7 bases, with 18 bases separating them. The CDR3 region is CASSPHRPGGEKLFF. The CDR3 bases are TGTGCCAGCAGCCCACACAGGCCCGGTGGTGAAAAACTGTTTTTT.

The sample holds many counts of this clone. The chain employs TRBV7-9 and TRBJ1-1; TRBD1 agrees at 7 bases. Per germline, CDR1 SEHNR and CDR2 FQNEAQ (reference sequence). The CDR3 totals 15 residues. Trimming removed 8 bases from V and 1 base from J; junction bases left unmatched: 10. The CDR3 region has the DNA TGTGCCAGCCAAGGCCAGGGGGGATCGAACACTGAAGCTTTCTTT. This codes for CASQGQGGSNTEAFF.